Listed here are 24 T cell receptor beta chains from one sample, sequenced in a study of blood T cells in healthy people across ages. Primed by a sample-barcoded 5' primer and a J-beta primer mix, a second PCR proceeded for roughly 6 to 12 cycles. TCRdb itself ran the 5' RACE reads through MiXCR, one entry per CDR3 protein. The sample has around 1,000,000 distinct CDR3 sequences, around 25% seen once; the top ten hold around 0.75%. This same sample was also taken into another study, of T cells of mothers and their children.

The sample was blood. Receptor source: a girl aged 2 to 10 in good health.

The gene calls are TRBV29-1 and TRBJ2-7; 8 bases line up with TRBD2. The length of the CDR3 is 13 residues. The junction had 11 bases not matched to a gene; V was cut back by 3 bases and J by 10 bases. Germline lookup yields CDR1 SQVTM and CDR2 ANQGSEA. The DNA for the CDR3 is TGCAGCGTTGAGGCCGGGACTAGAAATAGTCAGTACTTC. It specifies CSVEAGTRNSQYF.

The CDR3 loop reads CASSYDGVETQYF. The CDR3 DNA follows: TGTGCCAGCAGTTACGATGGGGTGGAGACCCAGTACTTC. The chain employs TRBV6-5 and TRBJ2-5; D gene unclear. The CDR3 spans 13 residues. V gave up 2 bases and J gave up 5 bases, with 9 bases separating them. The germline V gene encodes CDR1 MNHEY and CDR2 SVGAGI.

The chain recombines TRBV29-1 with TRBJ2-4; D remains ambiguous. CDR3 size: 13 residues. V dropped 5 bases and J dropped 6 bases, with 14 bases sitting between them. Germline assignment: CDR1 SQVTM and CDR2 ANQGSEA. CDR3 residues: CSVTTLSGNIQYF. In nucleotides, the CDR3 is TGCAGCGTTACGACCCTCAGTGGAAACATTCAGTACTTC.

The chain is built from TRBV19 and TRBJ2-7; 10 nucleotides agree with TRBD2. This CDR3 comprises 14 residues. Germline trimming cut 10 bases from V and 0 bases from J; bases unmatched to any gene: 6. The germline gives CDR1 LNHDA, CDR2 SQIVND (reference sequence). In DNA form, the CDR3 reads TGTGCCACGGCAAGGACTAGCGGCTCCTACGAGCAGTACTTC. Encoded protein: CATARTSGSYEQYF.

In this sample, this clonotype turned up a few times. The chain couples TRBV7-3 to TRBJ2-7; 8 bases are shared with TRBD1. The CDR3 spans 14 residues. CDR1 is SGHTA and CDR2 is FQGTGA in the germline V gene. V lost 3 bases to trimming and J lost 6 bases; unmatched junction nucleotides: 7. CDR3 in amino acids: CASSLGTGRGEQYF. The CDR3 nucleotides are TGTGCCAGCAGCTTGGGGACAGGCCGGGGCGAGCAGTACTTC.

The rearrangement links TRBV28 to TRBJ2-7, with D perhaps assigned TRBD1 or TRBD2 (7 bases each). The CDR3 has 10 amino acids. CDR1 and CDR2 (germline): MDHEN, SYDVKM. Trimming left V 8 bases short and J 11 bases short, with 13 bases between. For the CDR3, the DNA is TGTGCCAGCGGGCAGGGGGGGAAGTACTTC. Its translation: CASGQGGKYF. Using reference TRBV28 and TRBJ2-7 for the parts outside the CDR3, the full variable domain is DVKVTQSSRYLVKRTGEKVFLECVQDMDHENMFWYRQDPGLGLRLIYFSYDVKMKEKGDIPEGYSVSREKKERFSLILESASTNQTSMYLCASGQGGKYFGPGTRLTVT.

This clonotype was detected only a few times. The chain uses TRBV7-2 and TRBJ1-5; D uncertain. CDR1 and CDR2 from the germline V gene are SGHTA and FQGNSA. Trimming took 2 bases from V and 0 from J, leaving 17 bases between them. The CDR3 loop spans 18 amino acids. The CDR3 is CASSLNPPPLDSNQPQHF. For the CDR3, the DNA is TGTGCCAGCAGCTTAAACCCTCCTCCTCTCGATAGCAATCAGCCCCAGCATTTT.

This clonotype appeared a few times. The genes are TRBV12-3 or TRBV12-4 and TRBJ2-6, with 10 positions matching TRBD1. The CDR3 runs to 21 residues. The ends lost 5 bases at V and 0 bases at J; junction bases unmatched: 16. In nucleotides, the CDR3 is TGTGCCAGCAGTCCTACCCCTCTTCCGGGACAGGGGTACTCTGGGGCCAACGTCCTGACTTTC. This codes for CASSPTPLPGQGYSGANVLTF.

This clonotype was detected only a few times. The rearrangement uses TRBV29-1 and TRBJ2-1, with no clear D. Trimming cost V 7 bases and J 7 bases, with 23 bases left between them. Germline values: CDR1 SQVTM, CDR2 ANQGSEA. The CDR3 is 15 residues long. CDR3 region: CSDAGPPTDKNEQFF. The DNA of the CDR3 is TGCAGCGACGCCGGGCCCCCGACTGACAAGAATGAGCAGTTCTTC.

The V call is TRBV2, the J call TRBJ2-2; 9 nucleotides agree with TRBD1. The CDR3 is made up of 17 amino acids. V lost 3 bases to trimming and J lost 6 bases; unmatched junction nucleotides: 11. Germline-derived CDR1 and CDR2 are SNHLY and FYNNEI. CDR3 sequence reads: CASSEPHGTGLPGELFF. Here the CDR3 DNA reads TGTGCCAGCAGTGAGCCCCACGGGACAGGGCTTCCCGGGGAGCTGTTTTTT.

Comment on this clonotype: At one of its ends the junction is not consistent with the germline gene, which may arise from a read error. This chain joins TRBV11-2 and TRBJ2-4; 7 nucleotides match TRBD1. The CDR3 totals 16 residues. Germline V gene data show CDR1 as SGHAT and CDR2 as FQNNGV. This CDR3 reads CASSLGGGLRKNIQYF. In nucleotides, the CDR3 is TGTGCCAGCAGCTTAGGAGGGGGCCTACGCAAAAACATTCAATACTTC.

This chain uses TRBV20-1 with TRBJ1-5; no firm D call. The CDR3 has 15 residues. Looked up from germline, CDR1 is DFQATT and CDR2 is SNEGSKA (reference sequence). V shed 2 bases and J shed 4 bases, with 15 bases lying between them. CDR3 sequence (DNA): TGCAGTGCTAGAAGCATCGGGAATTTTAATCAGCCCCAGCATTTT. Translated, it gives CSARSIGNFNQPQHF.

The chain couples TRBV12-5 to TRBJ2-7; D possibly matches TRBD1 or TRBD2 (5 bases each). Germline CDR1 reads LGHNT; CDR2 reads FRNRAP. With 1 base removed from V and 0 bases from J, the gap between germline ends came to 19 bases. CDR3 size: 18 residues. The CDR3 protein is CASGLDSGALPLSYEQYF. The CDR3 bases are TGTGCTAGTGGTTTGGATTCCGGGGCCTTACCTCTCTCCTACGAGCAGTACTTC.

The rearrangement uses TRBV9 and TRBJ2-4, with D maybe TRBD1 (5 bases). The V and J ends lost 4 bases and 4 bases respectively, with 18 bases between them. Germline CDR1 reads SGDLS; CDR2 reads YYNGEE. The CDR3 length is 16 residues. The CDR3 coding sequence is TGTGCCAGCAGCCCAGAAGGGGTGGAGAGGAAAAACATTCAGTACTTC. Encoded protein: CASSPEGVERKNIQYF. The entire variable domain, with the rest obtained from reference TRBV9 and TRBJ2-4, is as follows: DSGVTQTPKHLITATGQRVTLRCSPRSGDLSVYWYQQSLDQGLQFLIQYYNGEERAKGNILERFSAQQFPDLHSELNLSSLELGDSALYFCASSPEGVERKNIQYFGAGTRLSVL.

The chain combines TRBV4-3 with TRBJ2-1; a weak D match, TRBD2 (5 bases). This CDR3 has 14 amino acids. The V gene's germline CDR1 is LGHNA and CDR2 YSLEER. V was trimmed by 0 bases and J by 7 bases, leaving 10 bases between them. CDR3: CASSQDPPGNEQFF. The CDR3 DNA reads as TGCGCCAGCAGCCAAGATCCCCCGGGAAATGAGCAGTTCTTC.

The chain is built from TRBV7-6 and TRBJ2-7, with D possibly TRBD2 on 5 matching bases. The V end lost 5 bases, the J end lost 2 bases, and 13 bases lay between the germline ends. The CDR3 is made up of 14 amino acids. Germline V gives CDR1 SGHVS, CDR2 FNYEAQ. DNA for the CDR3: TGTGCCAGCAGCCCCCGGGAACTCACCTACGAGCAGTACTTC. Protein: CASSPRELTYEQYF. Full variable domain (remainder filled in from reference TRBV7-6 and TRBJ2-7): GAGVSQSPRYKVTKRGQDVALRCDPISGHVSLYWYRQALGQGPEFLTYFNYEAQQDKSGLPNDRFSAERPEGSISTLTIQRTEQRDSAMYRCASSPRELTYEQYFGPGTRLTVT.

The chain carries TRBV6-1 and TRBJ1-2; 10 nucleotides agree with TRBD1. This CDR3 is 14 amino acids long. Trimming took 7 bases from V and 3 from J; bases not matched to a gene: 5. Germline V CDR1 and CDR2: MNHNS, SASEGT. As DNA, the CDR3 is TGTGCCAGCAACCGCGGGACAGGGGACTATGGCTACACCTTC. Its protein is CASNRGTGDYGYTF.

This chain uses TRBV2 with TRBJ2-5; 9 bases line up with TRBD2. The end of the DNA is better explained by TRBJ2-7, so the J call may be wrong. The CDR3 has 15 residues. Looked up from germline, CDR1 is SNHLY and CDR2 is FYNNEI. The CDR3 DNA follows: TGTGCCAGCAGTGAAGGTAGCGGGGGACCCTACGAGCAGTACTTC. It specifies CASSEGSGGPYEQYF.

V is TRBV7-3 and J is TRBJ2-5; 8 positions agree with TRBD1. Trimming cost V 2 bases and J 5 bases; bases outside gene matches: 10. Germline V CDR1 and CDR2: SGHTA, FQGTGA. The length of the CDR3 is 16 residues. In nucleotides, the CDR3 is TGTGCCAGCAGCTTAGGTCCAGGGGGCGCTTCGGAGACCCAGTACTTC. Translation gives CASSLGPGGASETQYF.

The chain is built from TRBV7-2 and TRBJ2-1; D is uncertain. CDR3 size: 14 residues. CDR1 is SGHTA and CDR2 is FQGNSA in the germline V gene. V was shortened by 1 base and J by 7 bases, with 11 bases between the two germline ends. The CDR3 DNA sequence: TGTGCCAGCAGCTTAGGGATAGTTGGGAATGAGCAGTTCTTC. Translating gives CASSLGIVGNEQFF. The full variable domain, its missing parts supplied by reference TRBV7-2 and TRBJ2-1, is GAGVSQSPSNKVTEKGKDVELRCDPISGHTALYWYRQSLGQGLEFLIYFQGNSAPDKSGLPSDRFSAERTGGSVSTLTIQRTQQEDSAVYLCASSLGIVGNEQFFGPGTRLTVL.

The chain uses TRBV6-5 and TRBJ2-3; D unclear. The CDR3 spans 13 residues. Trimming cost V 4 bases and J 7 bases, with 12 bases left between them. The V gene's germline CDR1 is MNHEY and CDR2 SVGAGI. CDR3 coding DNA: TGTGCCAGCAGTTCGAACCCAGCATATACGCAGTATTTT. Translating it yields CASSSNPAYTQYF.

The chain joins TRBV12-3 or TRBV12-4 to TRBJ2-1; 7 bases are shared with TRBD2. This CDR3 region has 15 residues. Germline trimming cut 5 bases from V and 5 bases from J; bases unmatched to any gene: 9. The CDR3 is CASSPRLAFHNEQFF. The CDR3 nucleotides read TGTGCCAGCAGTCCCCGACTAGCATTCCACAATGAGCAGTTCTTC.

This clonotype was seen a few times. The chain carries TRBV2 and TRBJ2-5, with D perhaps given as TRBD1 or TRBD2 (5 bases each). Per the germline V gene, CDR1 is SNHLY and CDR2 is FYNNEI. The length of the CDR3 is 15 residues. V was cut by 6 bases and J by 3 bases, with 17 bases left in between. The CDR3 spells CASSGKWLGEETQYF. The CDR3 nucleotides are TGTGCCAGCAGCGGAAAATGGTTGGGGGAAGAGACCCAGTACTTC.

J is TRBJ1-1 and V is TRBV7-8, with 7 bases fitting TRBD1. Germline trimming cut 4 bases from V and 10 bases from J; bases unmatched to any gene: 12. Germline V gives CDR1 SGHVS, CDR2 FQNEAQ. The CDR3 loop spans 14 amino acids. In nucleotides, the CDR3 is TGTGCCAGCAGCTCCGAGGAGGGGGCGCGGGGAGCTTTCTTT. Amino acids: CASSSEEGARGAFF.